This T cell receptor beta chain stems from a study of regulatory T cells in long-lasting Graves disease (dated by TCRdb to the early 2020s). Concerning the study at large: Persistent Graves' disease was defined as antithyroid drug treatment for over 5 years with persistently positive TSH receptor autoantibodies. This study used TCR sequencing and RNA sequencing of peripheral blood to compare persistent Graves' disease patients against newly diagnosed Graves' disease patients. The study was conducted in China and was registered as a clinical trial. A total of roughly 33 samples were covered by TCR sequencing, comprising 13 persistent and some 20 newly diagnosed Graves' disease patients. Antithyroid drugs had been taken for approximately 10 years on average by persistent Graves' disease patients in the clinical cohort. The paper as a whole reports these results and caveats: Sequencing and analysis were restricted to the TCR beta chain. The authors acknowledged the small sample size as a limitation that may reduce accuracy. The study examined only peripheral blood because the primary lesion, thyroid tissue, could not be accessed. Persistent disease showed preferential use of TRBV28, TRBJ1-2 and TRBJ2-5, whereas newly diagnosed disease favored TRBV20-1 and TRBJ2-1. Persistent Graves' disease patients showed lower TCR Shannon entropy and fewer highly expanded clones than newly diagnosed patients, suggesting clonal expansion. Patients with persistent disease shared more public clonotypes (about 2,500) than newly diagnosed patients did (about 1,000).

Library generation was performed with multiplex PCR. The data were produced on an Illumina HiSeq 4000. TCR beta libraries were built with iRepertoire HTBI primers and Arm-PCR amplification of CDR3 regions. Gel purification was performed on PCR products prior to sequencing. The study's processing was this. Across samples, some 62 TRBV and 15 or so TRBJ segments were identified and used for gene usage analysis of CDR3 amino acid clonotypes. Filtered high-quality paired reads were merged into contigs using COPE and FqMerger. BLAST was used to align contigs to IMGT TRBV, TRBD and TRBJ reference genes, and CDR3 was defined according to IMGT. Clonotypes above 0.1% frequency were classified as highly expanded clones. Repertoire diversity was measured by Shannon entropy, and V-J evenness by the Gini coefficient. Clonotypes shared by more than one individual were considered public. The public sequencing data were trimmed at Q25 with fastp and processed into clonotypes with MiXCR by TCRdb, which kept only in-frame beta chains. Every entry covers one CDR3 protein and lists the most common genes and DNA from its rows. TCRdb's processing, not the study's, gives the V and J calls here. In this sample the table shows almost 350,000 distinct CDR3 sequences, around a fifth of which occur a single time. The biggest ten clones account for 29% of the sample.

As concerns this clonotype: Its binding antigen is unknown. One base away there is no much larger clone; base qualities are not given.

What this sample's time point label stands for: persistent/refractory GD, antithyroid drugs over 5 years with positive TRAb. For both TCR sequencing and RNA sequencing, RNA was extracted from PBMCs in TRIzol. The diagnosis of Graves' disease was made according to American Thyroid Association guidelines. Patients for the study were recruited at an endocrinology department in Xi'an, China. From each patient, around 9 milliliters of peripheral blood was collected into an EDTA anticoagulant tube. PBMCs were isolated by Ficoll Paque Plus density gradient separation without further T cell sorting. An Agilent 2100 Bioanalyzer and agarose gel were used to check RNA quality, and a NanoDrop 2000 was used to measure RNA concentration. Cut back by 8 bases and 7 bases, the V and J ends lie 17 bases apart. From the cysteine through the phenylalanine, the CDR3 covers 14 amino acids. Only CDR3 DNA remains: 42 bases, in frame from the first base. The germline V gene supplies CDR1 MNHNS and CDR2 SASEGT.

This receptor was identified in a female donor with Graves disease. Sequenced material: peripheral blood mononuclear cells (PBMCs), taken when the disease was refractory, from a patient treated with antithyroid drugs. The V and J segments used are TRBV6-1 and TRBJ1-4; TRBD1 is a possible D gene, resting on 5 matching bases. The CDR3 loop reads CASVRGKLSEKLFF. The DNA reads as follows: TGTGCCAGCGTTCGGGGGAAACTAAGTGAAAAACTGTTTTTT.